These 10 T cell receptor beta chains share one sample of origin, sequenced in a study of vaccination effects on CD4 cells after COVID-19. In the ViraFEST assay, antigen-specific CD4+ clonotypes were identified by expansion after peptide-pool stimulation. Following an approximately 10-day culture, CD4+ T cells were purified. Testing of the vaccine recipients showed negative nucleocapsid antibodies and no prior SARS-CoV-2 infection. Their antigens are not known. Sequenced by immunoSEQ multiplex PCR; TCRdb stores in-frame clones only, minus some. This table holds around 71,000 clones, roughly 70% found once. The sequencing used CD4+ T cells from PBMCs cultured with HCoV-OC43 spike peptides, collected before COVID-19 vaccination. Specified subset: HCoV-OC43 spike overlapping peptide pool stimulation. All receptors come from a human donor who received a COVID-19 vaccine.

V and J are TRBV3-1 (or the pseudogene TRBV3-2) and TRBJ2-5; 12 nucleotides align to TRBD2. Germline V gene lookup returns CDR1 LGHDT and CDR2 YNNKEL (reference sequence). The CDR3 has 17 amino acids. V lost 4 bases to trimming and J lost 2 bases; unmatched junction nucleotides: 8. CDR3 nucleotides: TGTGCCAGCAGCCGTACGGTGACTAGCGGGGGTCAAGAGACCCAGTACTTC. The encoded protein is CASSRTVTSGGQETQYF.

This clone was found once. The V and J genes are TRBV20-1 and TRBJ2-3; the match to TRBD2 covers 12 bases. This CDR3 comprises 16 residues. The V gene's germline CDR1 is DFQATT and CDR2 SNEGSKA (reference sequence). V lost 3 bases to trimming and J lost 6 bases; unmatched junction nucleotides: 10. The CDR3, as DNA: TGCAGTGCTAGTGGAGTCCTAGCGGGGGGGCGCGATACGCAGTATTTT. Protein: CSASGVLAGGRDTQYF.

This clone occurred once. This chain uses TRBV7-9 with TRBJ2-3; 10 bases line up with TRBD2. Germline-derived CDR1 and CDR2 are SEHNR and FQNEAQ (reference sequence). There are 17 residues in the CDR3. Trimming removed 4 bases from V and 1 base from J; junction bases left unmatched: 8. The DNA for the CDR3 is TGTGCCAGCAGCTACCCTAGCGGGGGCGAACGCACAGATACGCAGTATTTT. Encoded protein: CASSYPSGGERTDTQYF.

The V gene is TRBV11-2, the J gene TRBJ2-1; possibly TRBD1 for D (6 bases). The CDR3 is 17 amino acids. Trimming took 5 bases from V and 0 from J, leaving 17 bases between them. Germline V gene lookup returns CDR1 SGHAT and CDR2 FQNNGV. The CDR3 loop reads CASSHWYVQGSYNEQFF. The DNA for the CDR3 is TGTGCCAGCAGCCACTGGTATGTACAGGGCTCCTACAATGAGCAGTTCTTC.

This clone was counted between two and nine times. The CDR3 nucleotides are TGTGCCAGCAGCTTAGGGACAGGGGGAGTGCAGCCCCAGCATTTT. It codes for CASSLGTGGVQPQHF. The V gene is TRBV7-9, the J gene TRBJ1-5, with 10 bases matching TRBD1. The CDR3 runs to 15 residues. CDR1 and CDR2 (germline): SEHNR, FQNEAQ (reference sequence). V lost 1 base, J lost 7 bases, and 4 bases stayed unmatched.

The chain joins TRBV7-9 to TRBJ2-7; tentative D call: TRBD2 (5 bases). Germline V lookup: CDR1 SEHNR, CDR2 FQNEAQ (reference sequence). The CDR3 has 12 amino acids. V lost 7 bases, J lost 5 bases, and 12 bases lay in between. The CDR3 DNA reads TGTGCCAGCAACAACCCCGGGGACGAGCAGTACGTC. The encoded protein is CASNNPGDEQYV.

This clone was observed once. CDR3 in amino acids: CASSETSGGAETQYF. Here the CDR3 DNA reads TGTGCCAGCAGCGAGACTAGCGGGGGGGCTGAGACCCAGTACTTC. The chain uses TRBV7-9 and TRBJ2-5; 14 positions agree with TRBD2. The germline V gene has CDR1 SEHNR and CDR2 FQNEAQ (reference sequence). J gave up 5 bases and V 5 bases, and 4 bases lay outside the gene matches. The length of the CDR3 is 15 residues.

This chain connects TRBV6-5 to TRBJ1-2, with 10 bases that match TRBD1. From germline, CDR1 is MNHEY and CDR2 SVGAGI. The CDR3 runs 14 residues. V was clipped by 6 bases and J by 2 bases; unmatched bases: 3. CDR3 loop: CASRLTGGNYGYTF. DNA of the CDR3: TGTGCCAGCAGGCTGACAGGGGGCAACTATGGCTACACCTTC.

In its sample, this clone was seen a few times. The V gene is TRBV5-1, the J gene TRBJ2-2; D is perhaps TRBD1 or TRBD2 (5 bases each). This CDR3 is 20 amino acids long. Germline CDR1 SGHRS, CDR2 YFSETQ. V lost 4 bases and J lost 7, with 32 bases in between. The CDR3 loop is CASSPLAAGFGSGPVGELFF. CDR3 nucleotide sequence: TGCGCCAGCAGCCCACTTGCCGCTGGATTTGGGTCGGGGCCTGTCGGGGAGCTGTTTTTT.

The genes are TRBV11-1 and TRBJ1-2, with 7 nucleotides matching TRBD1. Trimming removed 2 bases from V and 6 bases from J; junction bases left unmatched: 9. The CDR3 totals 15 residues. Per the germline V gene, CDR1 is SGHAT and CDR2 is FQDESV (reference sequence). CDR3 region: CASSLQVGTVNGYTF. The CDR3 DNA follows: TGTGCCAGCAGCTTACAGGTCGGGACAGTTAATGGCTACACCTTC.